The T cell receptor (beta chain) described here comes from a study of blood T cell repertoires in COVID-19. Repertoires were generated with immunoSEQ multiplex PCR, while TCRdb's copy carries only in-frame clones and drops some. Here the sample spans more than 60,000 clones, roughly 90% being singletons. The source material was peripheral blood. The clonotype was recovered from an elderly man with COVID-19, enrolled during active disease.

CDR3 nucleotide sequence: TGCGCCAGCAGCGCAGGAGGGGTGTCAGATACGCAGTATTTT. Amino acids: CASSAGGVSDTQYF. The gene calls are TRBV5-1 and TRBJ2-3; perhaps TRBD2 as D (6 bases). CDR3 size: 14 residues. The V gene lost 4 bases and the J gene lost 4 bases, with 13 bases spanning the gap. Germline CDR1 reads SGHRS; CDR2 reads YFSETQ. The whole variable domain, remainder taken from reference TRBV5-1 and TRBJ2-3, is KAGVTQTPRYLIKTRGQQVTLSCSPISGHRSVSWYQQTPGQGLQFLFEYFSETQRNKGNFPGRFSGRQFSNSRSEMNVSTLELGDSALYLCASSAGGVSDTQYFGPGTRLTVL.